What follows are 2 T cell receptor beta chains derived from one specimen sequenced in a study of T-cell memory formation after mild COVID-19. TCRdb re-called the 5' RACE reads through MiXCR, storing one row per CDR3 protein. The sample has around 510,000 distinct CDR3 sequences; about 22% are singletons. Sequences were obtained from PBMCs or a T cell subset sorted from them (not recorded which). These receptor sequences come from an adult woman who had mild COVID-19 (a few samples of this study predate the infection). Cell type and time point are not known.

V gene TRBV30 combines with J gene TRBJ2-6; TRBD1 is a possible D gene (6 bases). The V gene's germline CDR1 is GTSNPN and CDR2 SVGIG (reference sequence). This CDR3 comprises 13 residues. Deletions cut 6 bases from V and 2 bases from J, with 8 bases between. The CDR3 DNA reads TGTGCCTGTCACAGGGCTGGGGCCAACGTCCTGACTTTC. Its translation: CACHRAGANVLTF.

In this sample, this clonotype turned up a few times. The V and J genes are TRBV24-1 and TRBJ2-4, with TRBD2 identical over 8 bases. Trimming took 5 bases from V and 7 from J; bases not matched to a gene: 12. CDR1 KGHDR and CDR2 SFDVKD come from the germline V gene. The CDR3 is 16 residues long. The CDR3 DNA follows: TGTGCCACCAGTGCCGCGCGAGCGGGAGAGGGGAACATTCAGTACTTC. This codes for CATSAARAGEGNIQYF.